This entry is about one TCR beta chain. As originally analysed: Cell counts per sample came from amplifying reference gene primers. Libraries were prepared by immunoSEQ multiplex PCR; TCRdb keeps only in-frame clonotypes and omits some of them. The V and J calls and the clone size are those of that table, but D and trimming were determined from the DNA. The sample has about 400,000 clones, more than 75% seen once; the top ten hold approximately 1%. Participants' reported clinical history set cohort assignment. This record comes from a study of blood T cell repertoires in COVID-19. Study summary: Collection of acute and convalescent COVID-19 samples took place in the United States, Italy and Spain. Nucleic acid was either cDNA or gDNA, and it came from T cells, B-cell-depleted T cells, or PBMCs.

Between the trimmed V and J ends, which lost 6 bases and 3 bases, there was a span of 21 bases. Germline CDR1 reads SQVTM; CDR2 reads ANQGSEA. The CDR3 consists of 15 residues. Sequenced sample: PBMCs or T cells enriched from blood (not recorded which). J is TRBJ2-7 and V is TRBV29-1, with no clear D. The TCR comes from a woman aged 25 to 39 with acute COVID-19. DNA for the CDR3: TGCAGCGTCCTAATGCGGCAGACTCGGATCTACGAGCAGTACTTC. This sequence encodes CSVLMRQTRIYEQYF.